This T cell receptor (beta chain) was observed in a study of a mutant IDH1 vaccine in newly diagnosed glioma. Study-level background: Vaccination of patients was performed eight times, in weeks 1, 3, 5, 7, 11, 15, 19 and 23. Vaccine dosing followed radiotherapy by 4-6 weeks, or accompanied temozolomide cycles. Before enrollment, patients got radiotherapy alone, temozolomide alone, or mostly the combination.

Data came from immunoSEQ multiplex PCR; TCRdb stores just in-frame clones and leaves some out. The table shows roughly 130,000 clones, with roughly 77% occurring only once. The CDR3 contains 13 residues. V dropped 4 bases and J dropped 7 bases, with 10 bases sitting between them. Germline lookup yields CDR1 LGHNA and CDR2 YSLEER. Time point noted: week 11, during vaccination. What each vaccine dose contained was 300 ug of mutant IDH1 20-mer peptide, accompanied by topical imiquimod. Regarding this clone: Its antigen is still unknown.

This sample comprised PBMCs, obtained from a glioma patient whose treatment included an IDH1 peptide vaccine. The rearrangement joins TRBV4-3 to TRBJ1-4; D gene ambiguous. The sequence was obtained from a man aged 35-49 years with glioma. The CDR3 DNA reads TGCGCCAGCAGCCCAACCCGAGTTGAAAAACTGTTTTTT. Protein product: CASSPTRVEKLFF.